One and the same sample provided the 12 T cell receptor beta chains below, sequenced in a study of blood T cell repertoires in COVID-19. Method: immunoSEQ multiplex PCR; TCRdb's copy keeps in-frame clones and lacks some. The data show 240,000 or so clones, about 88% seen once. The specimen sequenced was peripheral blood. These receptors all come from a woman between 40 and 55 years old who had recovered from COVID-19.

The rearrangement links TRBV3-1 (or the pseudogene TRBV3-2) to TRBJ2-3, with D tentatively TRBD2 (6 bases). CDR3 length: 15 residues. The V gene's germline CDR1 is LGHDT and CDR2 YNNKEL (reference sequence). The germline V and J ends were trimmed by 4 bases and 6 bases, with 17 bases remaining between them. The chain's CDR3 is CASSRDSGQRDTQYF. CDR3 coding DNA: TGTGCCAGCAGCCGGGATAGCGGCCAGAGGGATACGCAGTATTTT.

In nucleotides, the CDR3 is TGTGCCATCAGTGAGTCGAGCCCCGGGGGGGTCTCTGGAAACACCATATATTTT. It specifies CAISESSPGGVSGNTIYF. The chain uses TRBV10-3 and TRBJ1-3; D may be TRBD1 (5 bases). The CDR3 is 18 amino acids. With 0 bases removed from V and 0 bases from J, the gap between germline ends came to 15 bases. Per the germline V gene, CDR1 is ENHRY and CDR2 is SYGVKD.

The V call is TRBV19, the J call TRBJ2-3; tentatively, D is TRBD1 (5 bases). V was trimmed by 2 bases and J by 1 base, leaving 10 bases between them. Germline V gene sequence: CDR1 LNHDA, CDR2 SQIVND (reference sequence). This CDR3 has 15 residues. The CDR3 DNA is TGTGCCAGTAGTATACAGGGTGTCGGCACAGATACGCAGTATTTT. This sequence encodes CASSIQGVGTDTQYF.

The chain joins TRBV19 to TRBJ2-1; 7 positions agree with TRBD2. The CDR3 is 15 residues long. Per germline, CDR1 LNHDA and CDR2 SQIVND (reference sequence). J gave up 3 bases and V 6 bases, and 8 bases lay outside the gene matches. CDR3 bases: TGTGCCAGTAGCCCCCAAGGGACTATCTACAATGAGCAGTTCTTC. It is translated as CASSPQGTIYNEQFF. Full variable domain (missing parts from reference TRBV19 and TRBJ2-1): DGGITQSPKYLFRKEGQNVTLSCEQNLNHDAMYWYRQDPGQGLRLIYYSQIVNDFQKGDIAEGYSVSREKKESFPLTVTSAQKNPTAFYLCASSPQGTIYNEQFFGPGTRLTVL.

The chain recombines TRBV13 with TRBJ2-1, with 7 bases lining up with TRBD2. CDR3 length: 17 amino acids. V shed 5 bases and J 0 bases; nucleotides not matched to a gene: 10. The germline V gene has CDR1 PRHDT and CDR2 FYEKMQ (reference sequence). This CDR3 is CASSGTGGRGSYNEQFF. The CDR3 DNA reads as TGTGCCAGCAGCGGGACGGGAGGCCGAGGCTCCTACAATGAGCAGTTCTTC.

The rearrangement joins TRBV7-2 to TRBJ2-2; 9 nucleotides agree with TRBD2. Germline V gene sequence: CDR1 SGHTA, CDR2 FQGNSA. This CDR3 spans 18 amino acids. With 3 bases clipped from V and 8 bases from J, the junction kept 16 bases outside the gene matches. The CDR3 spells CASSFSVAAGGVVGELFF. CDR3 nucleotides: TGTGCCAGCAGCTTCTCGGTGGCCGCGGGAGGGGTTGTGGGGGAGCTGTTTTTT. The full variable domain, rest sourced from reference TRBV7-2 and TRBJ2-2, is GAGVSQSPSNKVTEKGKDVELRCDPISGHTALYWYRQSLGQGLEFLIYFQGNSAPDKSGLPSDRFSAERTGGSVSTLTIQRTQQEDSAVYLCASSFSVAAGGVVGELFFGEGSRLTVL.

The CDR3 region has the DNA TGTGCCAGCAGCGGGGACTGGGGGACTAATGAAAAACTGTTTTTT. Encoded protein: CASSGDWGTNEKLFF. The V and J genes are TRBV6-5 and TRBJ1-4; tentative D call: TRBD1 (5 bases). The germline V gene has CDR1 MNHEY and CDR2 SVGAGI. CDR3 length: 15 amino acids. V gave up 6 bases and J gave up 2 bases, with 13 bases separating them.

This rearrangement joins TRBV9 to TRBJ1-1; D is unresolved. V lost 6 bases and J lost 1, with 10 bases in between. Germline CDR1 and CDR2: SGDLS and YYNGEE. The CDR3 sequence is 13 residues long. The CDR3 sequence: CASTPGENTEAFF. As DNA, the CDR3 is TGTGCCAGCACCCCGGGTGAGAACACTGAAGCTTTCTTT.

The chain has TRBV10-3 and TRBJ2-3; TRBD1 matches 7 bases. Germline lookup yields CDR1 ENHRY and CDR2 SYGVKD. Germline trimming cut 6 bases from V and 1 base from J; bases unmatched to any gene: 4. The CDR3 consists of 14 residues. This CDR3 is CAIRHGQGTDTQYF. CDR3 coding DNA: TGTGCCATCAGACACGGACAGGGCACAGATACGCAGTATTTT.

The chain recombines TRBV18 with TRBJ1-5, with 7 bases lining up with TRBD1. Germline values: CDR1 KGHSH, CDR2 LQKENI. The CDR3 loop spans 14 amino acids. Losses at the gene ends were 5 bases for V and 2 bases for J; bases not matched to a gene: 3. CDR3 nucleotide sequence: TGTGCCAGCTCAACTGGGACAGGCAATCAGCCCCAGCATTTT. This encodes CASSTGTGNQPQHF.

The rearrangement joins TRBV20-1 to TRBJ2-7, with D perhaps matching TRBD2 (5 bases). Trimming removed 3 bases from V and 6 bases from J, with 15 bases in between. CDR1 is DFQATT and CDR2 is SNEGSKA in the germline V gene (reference sequence). The CDR3 contains 13 residues. The CDR3 reads CSASRGSLGEQYF. CDR3 DNA: TGCAGTGCTAGTCGAGGGAGTCTTGGCGAGCAGTACTTC.

This clone appeared once. This rearrangement joins TRBV4-3 to TRBJ2-1; no firm D call. The CDR3 length is 15 residues. V dropped 4 bases and J dropped 0 bases, with 10 bases sitting between them. Germline CDR1 is LGHNA and CDR2 is YSLEER. The CDR3 region has the DNA TGCGCCAGCAGCCCCGATATGAGCTCCTACAATGAGCAGTTCTTC. Its protein product is CASSPDMSSYNEQFF.